This TCR beta chain was recorded in a study of OX40 agonist ivuxolimab in advanced cancers. Study as a whole: Patients with prior anti-PD-1, anti-PD-L1 or anti-CTLA-4 therapy were eligible; 35% to 45% had some. Study-wide results and caveats: Relative to CD4+, CD8+ T cells held more expanded clones on average.

Sampling times: baseline, cycle 4 day 1, cycle 7 day 1. Some clones are missing from TCRdb's copy, which holds only in-frame ones; the method was immunoSEQ multiplex PCR. The table lists about 79,000 clones, around 92% of them singletons. Comments on this clone: Its antigen remains unknown.

This clonotype originated in an adult with an advanced solid tumor such as melanoma, head and neck, liver or kidney cancer. Here the sequenced sample was CD4+ or CD8+ T cells sorted from blood, taken in a trial of the OX40 agonist ivuxolimab.

The CDR3 DNA reads as TGTGCCATCAGTGAGTTCGGGGGGACAGGGGGCCGCAATGAAAAACTGTTTTTT. This codes for CAISEFGGTGGRNEKLFF. The chain carries TRBV10-3 and TRBJ1-4, with 12 bases lining up with TRBD1. Trimming cost V 1 base and J 5 bases; bases outside gene matches: 8. CDR3 size: 18 residues. Germline CDR1 and CDR2: ENHRY and SYGVKD.